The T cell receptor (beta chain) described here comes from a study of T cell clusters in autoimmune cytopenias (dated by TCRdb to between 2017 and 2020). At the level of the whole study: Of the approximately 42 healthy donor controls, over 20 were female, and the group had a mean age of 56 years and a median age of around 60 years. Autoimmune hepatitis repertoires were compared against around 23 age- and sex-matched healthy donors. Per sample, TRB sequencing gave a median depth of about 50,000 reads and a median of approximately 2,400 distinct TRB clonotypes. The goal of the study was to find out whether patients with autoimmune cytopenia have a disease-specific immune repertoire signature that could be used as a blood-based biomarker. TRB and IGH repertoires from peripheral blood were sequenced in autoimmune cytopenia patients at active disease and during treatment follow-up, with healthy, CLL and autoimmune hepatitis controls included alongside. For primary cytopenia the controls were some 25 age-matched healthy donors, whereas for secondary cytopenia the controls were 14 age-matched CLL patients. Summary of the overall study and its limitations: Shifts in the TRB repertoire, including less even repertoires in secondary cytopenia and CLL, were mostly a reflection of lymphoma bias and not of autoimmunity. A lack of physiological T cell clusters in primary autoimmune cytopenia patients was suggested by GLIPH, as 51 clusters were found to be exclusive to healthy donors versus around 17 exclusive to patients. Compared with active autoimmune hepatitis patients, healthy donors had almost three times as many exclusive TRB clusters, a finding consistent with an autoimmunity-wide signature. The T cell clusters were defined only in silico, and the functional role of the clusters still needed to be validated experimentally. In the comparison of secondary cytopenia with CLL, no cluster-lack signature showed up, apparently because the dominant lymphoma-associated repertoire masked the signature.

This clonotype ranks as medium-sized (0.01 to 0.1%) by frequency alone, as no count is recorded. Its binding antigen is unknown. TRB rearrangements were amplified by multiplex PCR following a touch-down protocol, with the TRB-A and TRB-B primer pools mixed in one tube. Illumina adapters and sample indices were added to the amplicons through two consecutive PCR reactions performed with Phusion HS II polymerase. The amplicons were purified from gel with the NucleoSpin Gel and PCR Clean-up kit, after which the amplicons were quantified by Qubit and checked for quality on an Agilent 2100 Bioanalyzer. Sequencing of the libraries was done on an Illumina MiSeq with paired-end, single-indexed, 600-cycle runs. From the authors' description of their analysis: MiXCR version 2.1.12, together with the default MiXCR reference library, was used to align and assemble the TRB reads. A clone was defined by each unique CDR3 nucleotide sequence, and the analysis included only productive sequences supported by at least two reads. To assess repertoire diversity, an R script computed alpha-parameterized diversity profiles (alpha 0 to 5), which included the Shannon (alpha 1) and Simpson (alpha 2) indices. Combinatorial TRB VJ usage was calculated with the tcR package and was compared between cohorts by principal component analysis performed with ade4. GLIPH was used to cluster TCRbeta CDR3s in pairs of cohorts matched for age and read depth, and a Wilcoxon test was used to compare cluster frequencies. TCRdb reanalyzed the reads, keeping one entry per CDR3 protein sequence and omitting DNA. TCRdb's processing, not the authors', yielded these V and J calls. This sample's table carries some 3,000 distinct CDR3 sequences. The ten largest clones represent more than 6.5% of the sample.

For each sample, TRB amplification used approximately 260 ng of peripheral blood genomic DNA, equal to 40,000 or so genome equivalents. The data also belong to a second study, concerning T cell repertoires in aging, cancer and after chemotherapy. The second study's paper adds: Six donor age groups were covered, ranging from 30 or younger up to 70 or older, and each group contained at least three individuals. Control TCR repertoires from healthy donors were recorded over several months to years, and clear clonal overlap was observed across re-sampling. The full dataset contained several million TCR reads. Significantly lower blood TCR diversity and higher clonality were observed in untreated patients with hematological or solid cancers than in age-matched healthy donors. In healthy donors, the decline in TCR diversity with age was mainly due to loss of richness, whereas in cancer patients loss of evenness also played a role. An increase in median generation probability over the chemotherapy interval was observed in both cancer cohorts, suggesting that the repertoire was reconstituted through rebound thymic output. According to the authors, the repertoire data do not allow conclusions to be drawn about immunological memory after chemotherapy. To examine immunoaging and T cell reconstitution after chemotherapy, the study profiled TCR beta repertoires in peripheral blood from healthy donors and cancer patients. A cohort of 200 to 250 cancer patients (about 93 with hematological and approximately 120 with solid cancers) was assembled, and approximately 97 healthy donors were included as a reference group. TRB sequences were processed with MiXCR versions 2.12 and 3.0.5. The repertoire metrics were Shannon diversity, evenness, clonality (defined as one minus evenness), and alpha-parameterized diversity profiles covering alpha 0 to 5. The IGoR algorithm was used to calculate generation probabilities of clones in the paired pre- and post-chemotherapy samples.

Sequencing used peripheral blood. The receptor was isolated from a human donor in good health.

The CDR3 corresponds to CASSPGQGAGGYTF. The rearranged chain carries TRBV18 and TRBJ1-2; TCRdb's assignment of TRBD1 cannot be checked, as there is no DNA. The CDR3 numbers 14 residues from cysteine through phenylalanine. The DNA is unrecorded. Looking up the germline V gene yields CDR1 KGHSH and CDR2 LQKENI. Beyond the CDR3, the reference TRBV18 and TRBJ1-2 genes provide the residues; the full variable domain reads: NAGVMQNPRHLVRRRGQEARLRCSPMKGHSHVYWYRQLPEEGLKFMVYLQKENIIDESGMPKERFSAEFPKEGPSILRIQQVVRGDSAAYFCASSPGQGAGGYTFGSGTRLTVV.